These 20 T cell receptor beta chains were sequenced from one sample in a study of T cell repertoires in cytomegalovirus infection. In TCRdb, the reads were re-called with MiXCR into one record per CDR3 protein. The sample contains approximately 390,000 distinct CDR3 sequences, roughly 34% of which appear only once. No antigen has been assigned to these receptors. This material consisted of cultured PBMCs, taken from culture after CMV antigen stimulation. Receptor source: a human donor in good health (CMV status not recorded). Some clones in this sample may be carry-over from other donors' samples.

J is TRBJ2-1 and V is TRBV27; 7 bases align to TRBD1. The germline V gene encodes CDR1 MNHEY and CDR2 SMNVEV (reference sequence). Germline trimming cut 2 bases from V and 8 bases from J; bases unmatched to any gene: 6. The CDR3 is 14 residues long. CDR3 nucleotide sequence: TGTGCCAGCAGTTTAGAGGGGGCCAGACATGAGCAGTTCTTC. It translates to CASSLEGARHEQFF.

Regarding this clonotype: As the CDR3 is not closed by the conserved phenylalanine or tryptophan, this likely results from a read error. CDR3 nucleotide sequence: TGTGCCAGCAGCTACAGGGGAAGTAATGAAAAACTGTTTGTT. Its protein is CASSYRGSNEKLFV. The chain recombines TRBV7-3 with TRBJ1-4; 7 bases are shared with TRBD1. CDR3 length: 14 amino acids. V dropped 4 bases and J dropped 4; count of bases not matched to a gene: 3. Germline V gene sequence: CDR1 SGHTA, CDR2 FQGTGA.

On this clonotype: This may stem from a read error, because a much larger clone lies one nucleotide away. The chain joins TRBV7-2 to TRBJ1-5, with D maybe TRBD1 (6 bases). The CDR3 extends over 16 amino acids. Germline assignment: CDR1 SGHTA and CDR2 FQGNSA. V lost 1 base to trimming and J lost 7 bases, with 17 bases between them. The CDR3 loop is CASSLGILGAGQPQHF. CDR3 DNA: TGTGCCAGCAGCTTAGGGATACTGGGGGCTGGGCAGCCCCAGCATTTT.

V and J are TRBV9 and TRBJ1-1; 8 bases are shared with TRBD1. The V gene end was trimmed by 4 bases and the J gene end by 0 bases; junction bases not matched to a gene: 8. This CDR3 is 16 amino acids long. CDR1 and CDR2 (germline): SGDLS, YYNGEE. The CDR3 protein is CASSPRQGYVNTEAFF. The CDR3 DNA reads TGTGCCAGCAGCCCAAGACAGGGGTATGTGAACACTGAAGCTTTCTTT.

The rearrangement links TRBV7-2 to TRBJ2-7; the match to TRBD2 covers 10 bases. From germline, CDR1 is SGHTA and CDR2 FQGNSA. The CDR3 has 14 residues. Trimming removed 5 bases from V and 6 bases from J; junction bases left unmatched: 7. CDR3 nucleotides: TGTGCCAGCAGCCACCCGGGACTAGCGACCGAGCAGTACTTC. This sequence encodes CASSHPGLATEQYF.

This sequence joins TRBV9 and TRBJ2-7; D may match TRBD1 or TRBD2 (5 bases each). V gave up 4 bases and J gave up 6 bases, with 17 bases separating them. Germline values: CDR1 SGDLS, CDR2 YYNGEE. This CDR3 region has 14 residues. CDR3 in DNA: TGTGCCAGCAGCCCCGGGGACCCGGTGGGCGAGCAGTACTTC. Protein sequence: CASSPGDPVGEQYF. Full variable domain (outside the CDR3, taken from reference TRBV9 and TRBJ2-7): DSGVTQTPKHLITATGQRVTLRCSPRSGDLSVYWYQQSLDQGLQFLIQYYNGEERAKGNILERFSAQQFPDLHSELNLSSLELGDSALYFCASSPGDPVGEQYFGPGTRLTVT.

To note about this clonotype: Without the conserved terminal phenylalanine or tryptophan, this CDR3 likely stems from a read error. The limits of the CDR3 on the DNA are not certain, so only TCRdb's listed CDR3 is given. The V gene is TRBV6-2 or TRBV6-3, the J gene TRBJ2-1; the table's D call TRBD2 went unverified against the DNA. The CDR3 length equals 13 residues, ends included. Germline V gene data show CDR1 as MNHEY and CDR2 as SVGEGT. CDR3 amino acids: CASSFAGGTTSPI.

CDR3 DNA sequence: TGCAGCGTTGAAGAAGGGGGACACCCCGCCACTGAAGCTTTCTTT. It encodes CSVEEGGHPATEAFF. The J gene is TRBJ1-1, the V gene TRBV29-1, with D possibly TRBD1 on 6 matching bases. CDR1 is SQVTM and CDR2 is ANQGSEA in the germline V gene. The V end lost 0 bases, the J end lost 4 bases, and 15 bases lay between the germline ends. This CDR3 spans 15 amino acids.

The table lists this clonotype with a few counts. The chain recombines TRBV11-2 with TRBJ2-1; maybe TRBD1 (5 bases). The CDR3 loop spans 13 amino acids. V lost 1 base, J lost 6 bases, and 7 bases lay in between. CDR1 is SGHAT, CDR2 FQNNGV, per germline. CDR3 sequence (DNA): TGTGCCAGCAGCTTAGTGCAGGGCAATGAGCAGTTCTTC. It yields the protein CASSLVQGNEQFF.

This clonotype was counted between two and nine times. The chain carries TRBV7-2 and TRBJ1-2; D is perhaps TRBD1 (5 bases). CDR3 length equals 15 residues. Per the germline V gene, CDR1 is SGHTA and CDR2 is FQGNSA. Trimming removed 5 bases from V and 6 bases from J, with 19 bases in between. CDR3 bases: TGTGCCAGCAGCGGTCGTCCCGGGACCATCGATGGCTACACCTTC. This codes for CASSGRPGTIDGYTF.

V and J are TRBV7-6 and TRBJ2-2; D is perhaps TRBD2 (6 bases). Germline CDR1 is SGHVS and CDR2 is FNYEAQ. The CDR3 contains 14 residues. The ends were cut back, 7 bases at V and 5 bases at J, with 14 bases in the middle. This CDR3 reads CASTSGLHTGELFF. The CDR3 coding sequence is TGTGCCAGCACCTCGGGACTTCATACCGGGGAGCTGTTTTTT.

The J gene is TRBJ1-3, the V gene TRBV10-3; TRBD1 matches 7 bases. After removal of 10 bases from V and 0 bases from J, the junction contained 6 bases not matched to a gene. Germline values: CDR1 ENHRY, CDR2 SYGVKD. The CDR3 consists of 14 residues. The CDR3 region is CATHDRDSGNTIYF. In DNA form, the CDR3 reads TGTGCCACCCACGACAGGGACTCTGGAAACACCATATATTTT.

The chain couples TRBV29-1 to TRBJ1-1, with 7 bases fitting TRBD1. From germline, CDR1 is SQVTM and CDR2 ANQGSEA. The CDR3 is 13 residues long. J was trimmed by 4 bases and V by 5 bases; bases with no gene match: 7. The CDR3 DNA reads as TGCAGCGTTTTGACAGGGCCCGGCACTGAAGCTTTCTTT. Translation: CSVLTGPGTEAFF.

This clonotype occurred a few times. The CDR3 coding sequence is TGTGCCAGCAGCCCAGGACTAGTTCTCTCCTACAATGAGCAGTTCTTC. Translation: CASSPGLVLSYNEQFF. The chain is built from TRBV6-2 or TRBV6-3 and TRBJ2-1; 7 nucleotides agree with TRBD2. This CDR3 is 16 amino acids long. Germline CDR1 is MNHEY and CDR2 is SVGEGT. J was trimmed by 0 bases and V by 6 bases; bases with no gene match: 8.

Ten or more counts support this clonotype. V usage is TRBV7-2 and J usage is TRBJ2-7, with 8 nucleotides matching TRBD2. The V segment lost 1 base and the J segment 8 bases; nucleotides outside the gene matches: 4. Germline V CDR1 and CDR2: SGHTA, FQGNSA. There are 13 residues in the CDR3. Written as DNA, the CDR3 is TGTGCCAGCAGCTTAGGGACTAGCAACAAGCAGTACTTC. It is translated as CASSLGTSNKQYF.

This clonotype was seen only a few times. The chain combines TRBV6-2 or TRBV6-3 with TRBJ2-3; D is unresolved. This CDR3 has 16 amino acids. Per germline, CDR1 MNHEY and CDR2 SVGEGT. Trimming took 2 bases from V and 0 from J, leaving 12 bases between them. DNA for the CDR3: TGTGCCAGCAGTTACAGGTTGGCGGAAAGCACAGATACGCAGTATTTT. It codes for CASSYRLAESTDTQYF.

The rearrangement joins TRBV19 to TRBJ1-2, with no clear D. The V gene's germline CDR1 is LNHDA and CDR2 SQIVND (reference sequence). The CDR3 sequence is 16 residues long. Trimming cost V 4 bases and J 6 bases, with 21 bases left between them. The CDR3 protein is CASSRMYWEGPDGYTF. The CDR3 nucleotides are TGTGCCAGTAGTAGGATGTACTGGGAGGGCCCCGATGGCTACACCTTC.

The chain has TRBV29-1 and TRBJ2-1, with unresolved D. The CDR3 has 16 amino acids. The V end was cut by 4 bases, the J end by 1 base, with 17 bases between. CDR1 and CDR2 from the germline V gene are SQVTM and ANQGSEA. Here the CDR3 reads CSVVGPQFSSYNEQFF. The CDR3 nucleotides are TGCAGCGTTGTTGGCCCTCAGTTTAGTTCCTACAATGAGCAGTTCTTC.

This rearrangement joins TRBV28 to TRBJ2-3; 7 positions agree with TRBD2. The CDR3 sequence is 16 residues long. Germline trimming cut 3 bases from V and 2 bases from J; bases unmatched to any gene: 8. Germline-derived CDR1 and CDR2 are MDHEN and SYDVKM. Here the CDR3 reads CASSFNTGLLTDTQYF. The CDR3 DNA is TGTGCCAGCAGTTTTAATACGGGACTACTCACAGATACGCAGTATTTT.

V and J are TRBV6-1 and TRBJ2-6; D is tentatively TRBD1 or TRBD2 (6 bases each). This CDR3 is built from 16 residues. CDR1 and CDR2 from the germline V gene are MNHNS and SASEGT. Trimming removed 5 bases at V and 2 bases at J, with 13 bases between. The CDR3 region has the DNA TGTGCCAGCAGTTACACCGGGGGCGCTGGGGCCAACGTCCTGACTTTC. This translates into CASSYTGGAGANVLTF.